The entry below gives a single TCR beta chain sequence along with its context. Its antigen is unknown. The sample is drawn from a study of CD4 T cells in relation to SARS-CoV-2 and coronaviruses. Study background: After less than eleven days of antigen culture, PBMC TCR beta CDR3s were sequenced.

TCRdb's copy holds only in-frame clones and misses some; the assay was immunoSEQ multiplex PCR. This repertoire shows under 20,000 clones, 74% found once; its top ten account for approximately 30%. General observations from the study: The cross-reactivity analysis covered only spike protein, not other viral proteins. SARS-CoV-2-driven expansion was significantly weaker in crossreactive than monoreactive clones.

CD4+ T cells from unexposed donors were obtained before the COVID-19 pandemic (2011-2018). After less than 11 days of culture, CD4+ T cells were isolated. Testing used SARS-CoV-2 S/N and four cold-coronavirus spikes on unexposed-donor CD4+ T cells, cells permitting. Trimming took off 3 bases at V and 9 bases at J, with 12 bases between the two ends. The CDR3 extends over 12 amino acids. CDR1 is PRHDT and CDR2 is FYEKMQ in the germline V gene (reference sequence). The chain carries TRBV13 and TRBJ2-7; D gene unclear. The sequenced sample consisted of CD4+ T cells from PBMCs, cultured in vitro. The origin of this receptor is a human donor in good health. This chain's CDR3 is CASSFRAVGQYF. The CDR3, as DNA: TGTGCCAGCAGCTTCCGGGCCGTCGGGCAGTACTTC.